What follows are 14 T cell receptor beta chains derived from one specimen sequenced in a study of control samples from healthy donors and cancer patients. Generated by immunoSEQ multiplex PCR, the TCRdb table keeps only in-frame clones and is missing some. This table has fewer than 110,000 clones, about 89% appearing once. Sequenced sample: blood. These receptors all stem from a man aged 25-45 years in good health.

The rearrangement uses TRBV19 and TRBJ1-3, with D maybe TRBD1 (6 bases). From germline, CDR1 is LNHDA and CDR2 SQIVND (reference sequence). V was cut by 3 bases and J by 2 bases, with 11 bases left in between. The CDR3 loop spans 15 amino acids. CDR3 sequence: CASSIGGAAGNTIYF. The DNA for the CDR3 is TGTGCCAGTAGTATTGGGGGGGCGGCTGGAAACACCATATATTTT. Full variable domain (rest looked up from reference TRBV19 and TRBJ1-3): DGGITQSPKYLFRKEGQNVTLSCEQNLNHDAMYWYRQDPGQGLRLIYYSQIVNDFQKGDIAEGYSVSREKKESFPLTVTSAQKNPTAFYLCASSIGGAAGNTIYFGEGSWLTVV.

The chain recombines TRBV25-1 with TRBJ1-2, with D perhaps TRBD1 (5 bases). Germline CDR1 and CDR2: MGHDK and SYGVNS. The length of the CDR3 is 12 residues. V lost 6 bases to trimming and J lost 7 bases, with 12 bases between them. The CDR3 loop is CASSPTGAGYTF. Written as DNA, the CDR3 is TGTGCCAGCAGCCCCACAGGTGCTGGCTACACCTTC.

This clone came up a few times. This chain connects TRBV10-3 to TRBJ2-5; 10 nucleotides agree with TRBD1. V was clipped by 6 bases and J by 3 bases; unmatched bases: 1. Germline CDR1 is ENHRY and CDR2 is SYGVKD. CDR3 length: 13 residues. CDR3: CAISGQGEETQYF. The DNA of the CDR3 is TGTGCCATCAGCGGACAGGGGGAAGAGACCCAGTACTTC.

V and J are TRBV21-1 and TRBJ2-3; TRBD1 is taken as the D call from the table, unchecked against the DNA. TRBV21-1 is listed as a pseudogene. The CDR3 is made up of 16 amino acids. CDR3 sequence: CASSKGSGQGSDTQYF. The CDR3 nucleotides read TGTGCCAGCAGCAAAGGATCGGGACAGGGATCCGATACGCAGTATTTT.

The chain has TRBV30 and TRBJ2-7, with a possible D match to TRBD1 (6 bases). Germline loops: CDR1 GTSNPN, CDR2 SVGIG (reference sequence). This CDR3 comprises 12 residues. V lost 7 bases to trimming and J lost 2 bases, with 12 bases between them. This chain's CDR3 is CASGVPPYEQYV. The CDR3 DNA follows: TGTGCCTCAGGGGTCCCCCCCTACGAGCAGTACGTC.

The V gene is TRBV11-2, the J gene TRBJ1-1; no clear D. Germline V gene sequence: CDR1 SGHAT, CDR2 FQNNGV. V shed 5 bases and J shed 5 bases, with 9 bases lying between them. The length of the CDR3 is 12 residues. Written as DNA, the CDR3 is TGTGCCAGCAGCCCCTCTGGGACTGAAGCTTTCTTT. It is translated as CASSPSGTEAFF. The full variable domain, rest sourced from reference TRBV11-2 and TRBJ1-1, is EAGVAQSPRYKIIEKRQSVAFWCNPISGHATLYWYQQILGQGPKLLIQFQNNGVVDDSQLPKDRFSAERLKGVDSTLKIQPAKLEDSAVYLCASSPSGTEAFFGQGTRLTVV.

This rearrangement joins TRBV15 to TRBJ2-1; D gene ambiguous. The germline V and J ends were trimmed by 4 bases and 1 base, with 8 bases remaining between them. Germline-derived CDR1 and CDR2 are LNHNV and YYDKDF (reference sequence). The CDR3 length is 14 residues. This CDR3 is CATSTGFSYNEQFF. The CDR3 DNA is TGTGCCACCAGCACCGGTTTTTCCTACAATGAGCAGTTCTTC. The full variable domain, in which reference TRBV15 and TRBJ2-1 provide the parts outside the CDR3, is DAMVIQNPRYQVTQFGKPVTLSCSQTLNHNVMYWYQQKSSQAPKLLFHYYDKDFNNEADTPDNFQSRRPNTSFCFLDIRSPGLGDTAMYLCATSTGFSYNEQFFGPGTRLTVL.

This sequence joins TRBV5-1 and TRBJ2-3, with TRBD1 matching over 7 bases. The CDR3 length is 15 residues. V was clipped by 4 bases and J by 1 base; unmatched bases: 6. From germline, CDR1 is SGHRS and CDR2 YFSETQ. CDR3 sequence reads: CASSQNRGGTDTQYF. CDR3 sequence (DNA): TGCGCCAGCAGCCAAAACAGGGGTGGCACAGATACGCAGTATTTT.

This chain joins TRBV27 and TRBJ2-7, with D hard to call. This CDR3 has 13 amino acids. Germline V gives CDR1 MNHEY, CDR2 SMNVEV (reference sequence). V was cut by 5 bases and J by 6 bases, with 14 bases left in between. Here the CDR3 DNA reads TGTGCCAGCAGTCCCTCCCTATGGGGCGAGCAGTACTTC. This codes for CASSPSLWGEQYF.

The chain has TRBV29-1 and TRBJ1-1; tentative D call: TRBD1 (5 bases). The CDR3 is 12 amino acids. Germline-derived CDR1 and CDR2 are SQVTM and ANQGSEA. The germline V and J ends were trimmed by 5 bases and 3 bases, with 10 bases remaining between them. The CDR3 region is CSVSGGDTEAFF. The CDR3 region has the DNA TGCAGCGTTTCCGGGGGAGACACTGAAGCTTTCTTT.

This chain links TRBV6-5 with TRBJ2-5; either TRBD1 or TRBD2 may fit D (6 bases each). CDR3 length: 15 residues. The V end was cut by 5 bases, the J end by 4 bases, with 17 bases between. Germline lookup yields CDR1 MNHEY and CDR2 SVGAGI. In DNA form, the CDR3 reads TGTGCCAGCAGTCTGAGGGGGGAGGTCATAGAGACCCAGTACTTC. Encoded protein: CASSLRGEVIETQYF.

The chain uses TRBV19 and TRBJ2-3; 8 bases line up with TRBD2. The germline V gene encodes CDR1 LNHDA and CDR2 SQIVND (reference sequence). The junction had 8 bases not matched to a gene; V was cut back by 5 bases and J by 1 base. This CDR3 is built from 16 residues. The CDR3 DNA follows: TGTGCCAGTAGTGTCCCAGCGGGAGTTCGCACAGATACGCAGTATTTT. Protein sequence: CASSVPAGVRTDTQYF.

CDR3 protein: CASSQGRGSGELFF. The CDR3 DNA reads TGTGCCAGCAGTCAGGGGCGGGGATCCGGGGAGCTGTTTTTT. V usage is TRBV2 and J usage is TRBJ2-2, with D perhaps being TRBD1 or TRBD2 (6 bases each). The V gene lost 5 bases and the J gene lost 6 bases, with 13 bases spanning the gap. The CDR3 sequence is 14 residues long. The germline CDR1 and CDR2 sequences are SNHLY and FYNNEI.

The chain couples TRBV11-2 to TRBJ1-1, with D possibly being TRBD1 (5 bases). The CDR3 extends over 15 amino acids. V was cut by 4 bases and J by 3 bases, with 15 bases left in between. Germline values: CDR1 SGHAT, CDR2 FQNNGV. The CDR3 region is CASSSLRGHYTEAFF. The DNA for the CDR3 is TGTGCCAGCAGCTCACTACGAGGACACTACACTGAAGCTTTCTTT.